The next 21 T cell receptor beta chains were all read from a single sample in a study of cytomegalovirus exposure and HLA in healthy donors (dated by TCRdb to about 2017). Receptors were amplified or captured by the immunoSEQ multiplex PCR assay. The multiplex PCR relied on a mix of 60 forward primers for TCR Vbeta segments and 13 reverse primers for TCR Jbeta segments. TCRdb limited this immuneACCESS table to in-frame rearrangements with V and J called. A share of clones is missing; checked studies link under half to unresolved V genes, and the rest is unexplained. Across this sample there are approximately 100,000 clones, with more than 65% seen only once. 10% of the sample is held by the ten biggest clonotypes. The sample was PBMCs. The receptors were gathered from a woman younger than 35 in good health and CMV-seropositive.

J is TRBJ2-4 and V is TRBV7-9; D might be TRBD1 (6 bases). Trimming removed 4 bases from V and 1 base from J, with 17 bases in between. This CDR3 spans 17 amino acids. CDR1 is SEHNR and CDR2 is FQNEAQ in the germline V gene (reference sequence). CDR3 DNA: TGTGCCAGCAGCTCCCCGGACAGCCCCCTTGCCAAAAACATTCAGTACTTC. Encoded protein: CASSSPDSPLAKNIQYF.

The rearrangement links TRBV19 to TRBJ2-3, with a weak D call TRBD2 (6 bases). Germline V gene data show CDR1 as LNHDA and CDR2 as SQIVND (reference sequence). The CDR3 sequence is 14 residues long. Trimming left V 5 bases short and J 6 bases short, with 15 bases between. CDR3 sequence reads: CASSHQALADTQYF. The DNA for the CDR3 is TGTGCCAGTAGTCACCAAGCACTAGCCGATACGCAGTATTTT.

This clone was detected only a few times. The V gene is TRBV18, the J gene TRBJ1-2; 7 positions agree with TRBD1. The CDR3 is 16 residues long. The germline V gene encodes CDR1 KGHSH and CDR2 LQKENI. After removal of 2 bases from V and 5 bases from J, the junction contained 11 bases not matched to a gene. CDR3 DNA sequence: TGTGCCAGCTCACCATTTCCGGGACAGCACAATTATGGCTACACCTTC. This codes for CASSPFPGQHNYGYTF.

The rearrangement uses TRBV28 and TRBJ2-5; TRBD1 matches 8 bases. The CDR3 consists of 15 residues. The V gene end was trimmed by 5 bases and the J gene end by 2 bases; junction bases not matched to a gene: 7. Germline CDR1 reads MDHEN; CDR2 reads SYDVKM. The CDR3 reads CASSDRQGLQETQYF. CDR3 bases: TGTGCCAGCAGTGACCGACAGGGGCTACAAGAGACCCAGTACTTC.

The J gene is TRBJ2-7, the V gene TRBV25-1, with 11 bases aligning to TRBD2. Germline CDR1 reads MGHDK; CDR2 reads SYGVNS. The V and J ends lost 5 bases and 6 bases, in that order; junction bases with no gene match: 9. This CDR3 contains 15 residues. The CDR3 DNA follows: TGTGCCAGCAGTACATTAGCGGGAGGGGTAGGCGAGCAGTACTTC. It translates to CASSTLAGGVGEQYF.

The J gene is TRBJ2-1, the V gene TRBV7-8; D is perhaps TRBD2 (5 bases). This CDR3 has 15 amino acids. CDR1 and CDR2 (germline): SGHVS, FQNEAQ. The V gene lost 5 bases and the J gene lost 4 bases, with 15 bases spanning the gap. The CDR3 sequence is CASSPGFRRYNEQFF. CDR3 nucleotides: TGTGCCAGCAGCCCAGGCTTCCGGAGGTACAATGAGCAGTTCTTC.

This clone occurred once. The V and J genes are TRBV12-5 and TRBJ1-4; 8 bases fit TRBD1. CDR1 is LGHNT, CDR2 FRNRAP, per germline. Losses at the gene ends were 5 bases for V and 7 bases for J; bases not matched to a gene: 6. The CDR3 is 14 residues long. CDR3 in DNA: TGTGCTAGTGGTCCAGGACAGGGAATTGAAAAACTGTTTTTT. Protein sequence: CASGPGQGIEKLFF.

The table lists this clone with a few counts. This chain links TRBV14 with TRBJ1-4, with a possible D match to TRBD1 (6 bases). The germline V gene has CDR1 SGHDN and CDR2 FVKESK. The CDR3 consists of 16 residues. Trimming shortened V by 4 bases and J by 7 bases, and 19 bases separated the two germline ends. CDR3 region: CASSPGFTGMGEKLFF. In DNA form, the CDR3 reads TGTGCCAGCAGCCCTGGATTCACAGGGATGGGTGAAAAACTGTTTTTT.

In this sample, this clone turned up a few times. The rearrangement uses TRBV7-3 and TRBJ2-3; TRBD2 aligns across 12 bases. The CDR3 loop spans 16 amino acids. CDR1 and CDR2 (germline): SGHTA, FQGTGA. V was clipped by 4 bases and J by 5 bases; unmatched bases: 7. The CDR3 is CASSSGLAGNRDTQYF. The CDR3 DNA reads as TGTGCCAGCAGCTCCGGACTAGCGGGGAACAGAGATACGCAGTATTTT. The full variable domain, in which reference TRBV7-3 and TRBJ2-3 provide the parts outside the CDR3, is GAGVSQTPSNKVTEKGKYVELRCDPISGHTALYWYRQSLGQGPEFLIYFQGTGAADDSGLPNDRFFAVRPEGSVSTLKIQRTERGDSAVYLCASSSGLAGNRDTQYFGPGTRLTVL.

V usage is TRBV5-1 and J usage is TRBJ2-1; D perhaps matches TRBD2 (5 bases). The CDR3 extends over 16 amino acids. V lost 0 bases and J 0 bases, leaving 10 bases between the germline ends. Germline V CDR1 and CDR2: SGHRS, YFSETQ. Here the CDR3 DNA reads TGCGCCAGCAGCTTGGCCGAGGGAATCTCCTACAATGAGCAGTTCTTC. It specifies CASSLAEGISYNEQFF.

The V call is TRBV18, the J call TRBJ2-2; 10 nucleotides agree with TRBD2. The length of the CDR3 is 16 residues. The V gene's germline CDR1 is KGHSH and CDR2 LQKENI. The junction had 7 bases not matched to a gene; V was cut back by 2 bases and J by 7 bases. CDR3: CASSPLVAGGVGELFF. CDR3 sequence (DNA): TGTGCCAGCTCACCATTGGTAGCGGGAGGAGTCGGGGAGCTGTTTTTT.

This clone was picked up a small number of times. This chain joins TRBV9 and TRBJ2-1; TRBD2 matches at 7 bases. The CDR3 covers 18 residues. J lost 5 bases, V lost 0 bases, and 14 bases had no gene match. The germline CDR1 and CDR2 sequences are SGDLS and YYNGEE. The CDR3 is CASSVEAGAVLDDNEQFF. In nucleotides, the CDR3 is TGTGCCAGCAGCGTAGAGGCGGGAGCTGTGTTGGATGACAATGAGCAGTTCTTC.

This chain connects TRBV7-3 to TRBJ2-7; the D is unclear. The CDR3 spans 15 residues. Germline CDR1 is SGHTA and CDR2 is FQGTGA. V was clipped by 5 bases and J by 2 bases, with 16 bases between them. The CDR3 DNA reads as TGTGCCAGCAGCCCTCGGAGATCCGCGACCTACGAGCAGTACTTC. This translates into CASSPRRSATYEQYF.

The V gene is TRBV6-1, the J gene TRBJ1-2; D gene unclear. Germline lookup yields CDR1 MNHNS and CDR2 SASEGT. The CDR3 is 13 residues long. V was trimmed by 7 bases and J by 2 bases, leaving 11 bases between them. Here the CDR3 DNA reads TGTGCCAGCACCTTCACAGAGAACTATGGCTACACCTTC. Encoded protein: CASTFTENYGYTF.

CDR3 DNA: TGTGCCAGCAGCCAAGACAGGGTAGCGGTCGGAGCTTTCTTT. Its protein product is CASSQDRVAVGAFF. The chain joins TRBV7-9 to TRBJ1-1; 7 positions agree with TRBD1. The CDR3 spans 14 residues. J lost 10 bases, V lost 5 bases, and 13 bases had no gene match. Germline V gene lookup returns CDR1 SEHNR and CDR2 FQNEAQ (reference sequence).

The chain recombines TRBV15 with TRBJ2-7, with 8 positions matching TRBD2. Germline-derived CDR1 and CDR2 are LNHNV and YYDKDF (reference sequence). CDR3 length equals 13 residues. Trimming took 8 bases from V and 3 from J; bases not matched to a gene: 6. CDR3 loop: CATGVAGHYEQYF. The CDR3 DNA reads TGTGCCACCGGGGTAGCGGGACACTACGAGCAGTACTTC.

The V and J genes are TRBV4-3 and TRBJ2-7; 11 nucleotides line up with TRBD2. Germline V gene sequence: CDR1 LGHNA, CDR2 YSLEER. This CDR3 comprises 15 residues. Trimming at V came to 3 bases and at J to 5 bases, leaving 6 bases not matched to a gene. DNA for the CDR3: TGCGCCAGCAGCCATAGGGGGACTAGCGGCCACGAGCAGTACTTC. Amino acid sequence: CASSHRGTSGHEQYF.

The J gene is TRBJ1-5, the V gene TRBV28; 8 nucleotides align to TRBD1. CDR1 and CDR2 from the germline V gene are MDHEN and SYDVKM. With V trimmed by 3 bases and J by 6 bases, 4 bases remained unmatched. This CDR3 has 14 amino acids. Written as DNA, the CDR3 is TGTGCCAGCAGTTTTCCCAGGGGGCTTCAGCCCCAGCATTTT. Its translation: CASSFPRGLQPQHF.

The rearrangement links TRBV2 to TRBJ2-6; tentative D call: TRBD1 (6 bases). The germline V gene has CDR1 SNHLY and CDR2 FYNNEI. The V gene lost 6 bases and the J gene lost 5 bases, with 14 bases spanning the gap. This CDR3 comprises 15 residues. The CDR3 DNA reads as TGTGCCAGCAGCGCGGACAGTCCCAGGGCCAACGTCCTGACTTTC. Its translation is CASSADSPRANVLTF.

The chain recombines TRBV14 with TRBJ2-5; D is uncertain. CDR3 size: 15 residues. With 0 bases removed from V and 5 bases from J, the gap between germline ends came to 13 bases. Germline V gene sequence: CDR1 SGHDN, CDR2 FVKESK. Here the CDR3 DNA reads TGTGCCAGCAGCCAAGATTCGGTGGTTTGGGAGACCCAGTACTTC. It translates to CASSQDSVVWETQYF.

The V and J genes are TRBV4-2 and TRBJ2-7; TRBD1 matches at 9 bases. The CDR3 is 16 residues long. V dropped 1 base and J dropped 5; count of bases not matched to a gene: 9. The germline gives CDR1 LGHNA, CDR2 YNFKEQ. Here the CDR3 reads CASSQGRGQGLNEQYF. In DNA, the CDR3 is TGTGCCAGCAGCCAAGGAAGGGGACAGGGTCTCAACGAGCAGTACTTC.